The 9 T cell receptor beta chains presented below share a single source sample, sequenced in a study of cytomegalovirus exposure and HLA in healthy donors. Data came from immunoSEQ multiplex PCR; TCRdb stores just in-frame clones and leaves some out. This sample yields about 190,000 clones, of which 84% are seen a single time; under 3.5% belongs to the top ten. The sequenced material came from PBMCs. Receptor source: a young woman in good health and CMV-seropositive.

J is TRBJ2-2 and V is TRBV5-6; TRBD1 agrees at 9 bases. Germline CDR1 is SGHDT and CDR2 is YYEEEE. With V trimmed by 5 bases and J by 7 bases, 6 bases remained unmatched. The CDR3 totals 14 residues. The CDR3 DNA follows: TGTGCCAGCAGACCCGGGACAGGGTACGGGGAGCTGTTTTTT. Translation gives CASRPGTGYGELFF.

DNA for the CDR3: TGTGCCAGCTCACAAGGCCCCGGGACAGGTCTCTCCTACGAGCAGTACTTC. Its protein product is CASSQGPGTGLSYEQYF. The chain carries TRBV18 and TRBJ2-7; 8 bases match TRBD1. J lost 0 bases, V lost 4 bases, and 11 bases had no gene match. CDR3 length: 17 amino acids. CDR1 and CDR2 (germline): KGHSH, LQKENI. Based on the CDR3 plus reference TRBV18 and TRBJ2-7, the full variable domain is NAGVMQNPRHLVRRRGQEARLRCSPMKGHSHVYWYRQLPEEGLKFMVYLQKENIIDESGMPKERFSAEFPKEGPSILRIQQVVRGDSAAYFCASSQGPGTGLSYEQYFGPGTRLTVT.

The chain joins TRBV6-1 to TRBJ2-1; no definite D call. Germline CDR1 and CDR2: MNHNS and SASEGT. V lost 7 bases and J 0 bases, leaving 13 bases between the germline ends. This CDR3 contains 15 residues. The CDR3 DNA reads as TGTGCCAGCAACGAGGTGTTTAGCTCCTACAATGAGCAGTTCTTC. Encoded protein: CASNEVFSSYNEQFF.

The CDR3 DNA follows: TGTGCTAGTAGCAAAAGCGGGGCCACCGGGGAGCTGTTTTTT. Translating it yields CASSKSGATGELFF. The chain is built from TRBV12-5 and TRBJ2-2; TRBD2 agrees at 7 bases. The CDR3 is 14 residues long. Unmatched junction bases numbered 7, after V lost 8 bases and J lost 4 bases. Germline loops: CDR1 LGHNT, CDR2 FRNRAP.

The J gene is TRBJ2-3, the V gene TRBV9; D not resolved. Trimming cost V 2 bases and J 2 bases, with 12 bases left between them. Germline loops: CDR1 SGDLS, CDR2 YYNGEE. The CDR3 loop spans 15 amino acids. This CDR3 reads CASSVELHPTDTQYF. CDR3 coding DNA: TGTGCCAGCAGCGTTGAGTTGCACCCCACAGATACGCAGTATTTT. Full variable domain (missing parts from reference TRBV9 and TRBJ2-3): DSGVTQTPKHLITATGQRVTLRCSPRSGDLSVYWYQQSLDQGLQFLIQYYNGEERAKGNILERFSAQQFPDLHSELNLSSLELGDSALYFCASSVELHPTDTQYFGPGTRLTVL.

The chain has TRBV19 and TRBJ2-5, with 9 bases matching TRBD1. There are 17 residues in the CDR3. The germline CDR1 and CDR2 sequences are LNHDA and SQIVND (reference sequence). The ends lost 4 bases at V and 3 bases at J; junction bases unmatched: 12. The CDR3 is CASSSQKQDRGEETQYF. CDR3 DNA sequence: TGTGCCAGTAGTAGCCAGAAACAGGACAGGGGAGAAGAGACCCAGTACTTC.

The V gene is TRBV2, the J gene TRBJ2-7, with 13 bases fitting TRBD2. CDR3 length: 15 amino acids. Germline values: CDR1 SNHLY, CDR2 FYNNEI. J gave up 6 bases and V 6 bases, and 8 bases lay outside the gene matches. The CDR3 sequence: CASRVTSGGAAEQYF. In DNA, the CDR3 is TGTGCCAGCAGGGTAACTAGCGGGGGGGCGGCCGAGCAGTACTTC.

This sequence joins TRBV2 and TRBJ1-1, with 9 bases identical to TRBD1. The CDR3 spans 16 residues. CDR1 and CDR2 from the germline V gene are SNHLY and FYNNEI. Trimming cost V 5 bases and J 6 bases; bases outside gene matches: 13. The CDR3 sequence is CASSFRVEDRGPEAFF. In nucleotides, the CDR3 is TGTGCCAGCAGTTTCCGAGTCGAGGACAGGGGTCCTGAAGCTTTCTTT.

The V and J genes are TRBV19 and TRBJ2-7; TRBD1 matches 8 bases. Germline assignment: CDR1 LNHDA and CDR2 SQIVND (reference sequence). The CDR3 extends over 13 amino acids. The junction had 2 bases not matched to a gene; V was cut back by 4 bases and J by 3 bases. CDR3 protein: CASSRDRGYEQYF. Written as DNA, the CDR3 is TGTGCCAGTAGTAGAGACAGGGGCTACGAGCAGTACTTC.